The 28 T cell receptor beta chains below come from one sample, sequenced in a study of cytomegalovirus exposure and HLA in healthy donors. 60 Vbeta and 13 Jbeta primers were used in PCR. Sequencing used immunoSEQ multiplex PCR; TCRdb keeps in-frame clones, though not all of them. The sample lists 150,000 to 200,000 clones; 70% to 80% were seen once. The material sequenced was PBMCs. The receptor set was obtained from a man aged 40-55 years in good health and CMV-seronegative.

The CDR3 reads CASSLGLASYEQYF. The DNA for the CDR3 is TGCGCCAGCAGCTTGGGACTAGCTTCCTACGAGCAGTACTTC. The V call is TRBV5-1, the J call TRBJ2-7; 7 bases are shared with TRBD2. The CDR3 length is 14 residues. With V trimmed by 0 bases and J by 1 base, 1 base remained unmatched. CDR1 and CDR2 from the germline V gene are SGHRS and YFSETQ.

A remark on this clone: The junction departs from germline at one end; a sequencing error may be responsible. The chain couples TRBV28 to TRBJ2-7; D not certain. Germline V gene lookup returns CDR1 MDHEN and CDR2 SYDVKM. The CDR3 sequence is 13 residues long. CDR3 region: CAGSLVSRNEQYF. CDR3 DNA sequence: TGTGCCGGCAGTTTAGTCTCTAGAAACGAGCAGTACTTC.

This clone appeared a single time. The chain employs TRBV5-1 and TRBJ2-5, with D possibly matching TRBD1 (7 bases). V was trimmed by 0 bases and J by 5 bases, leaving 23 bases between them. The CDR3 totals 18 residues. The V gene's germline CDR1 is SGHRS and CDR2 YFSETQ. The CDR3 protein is CASSLDSAGGSGVETQYF. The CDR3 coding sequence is TGCGCCAGCAGCTTGGATTCGGCAGGGGGTAGCGGTGTGGAGACCCAGTACTTC. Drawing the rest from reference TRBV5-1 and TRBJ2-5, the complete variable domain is KAGVTQTPRYLIKTRGQQVTLSCSPISGHRSVSWYQQTPGQGLQFLFEYFSETQRNKGNFPGRFSGRQFSNSRSEMNVSTLELGDSALYLCASSLDSAGGSGVETQYFGPGTRLLVL.

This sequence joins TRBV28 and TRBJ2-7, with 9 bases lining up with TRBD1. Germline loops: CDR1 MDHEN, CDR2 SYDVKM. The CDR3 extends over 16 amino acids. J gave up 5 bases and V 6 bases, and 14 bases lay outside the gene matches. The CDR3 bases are TGTGCCAGCAGGAGATACCGCGGGACAGGGTCCCACGAGCAGTACTTC. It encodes CASRRYRGTGSHEQYF.

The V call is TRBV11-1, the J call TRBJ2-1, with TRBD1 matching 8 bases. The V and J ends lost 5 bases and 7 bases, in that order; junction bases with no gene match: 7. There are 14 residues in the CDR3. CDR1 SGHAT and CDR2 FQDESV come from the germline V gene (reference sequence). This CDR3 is CASSLWTGQNEQFF. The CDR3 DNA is TGTGCCAGCAGCCTTTGGACAGGGCAGAATGAGCAGTTCTTC.

CDR3 region: CASSLIGGHEQYF. As DNA, the CDR3 is TGTGCCAGCAGCTTAATTGGCGGGCACGAGCAGTACTTC. V usage is TRBV7-2 and J usage is TRBJ2-7, with D maybe TRBD2 (5 bases). This CDR3 comprises 13 residues. Trimming removed 2 bases from V and 5 bases from J, with 10 bases in between. Germline CDR1 and CDR2: SGHTA and FQGNSA.

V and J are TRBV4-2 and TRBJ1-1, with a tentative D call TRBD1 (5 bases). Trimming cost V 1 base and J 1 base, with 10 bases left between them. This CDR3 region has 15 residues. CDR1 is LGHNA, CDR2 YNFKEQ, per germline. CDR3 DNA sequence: TGTGCCAGCAGCCAAGGGGGCACTCAGAACACTGAAGCTTTCTTT. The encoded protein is CASSQGGTQNTEAFF.

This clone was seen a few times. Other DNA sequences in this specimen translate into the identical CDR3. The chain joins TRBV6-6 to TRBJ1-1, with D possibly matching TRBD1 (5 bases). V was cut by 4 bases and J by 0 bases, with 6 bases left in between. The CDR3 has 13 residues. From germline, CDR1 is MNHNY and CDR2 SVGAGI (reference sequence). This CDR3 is CASSSQVNTEAFF. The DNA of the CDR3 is TGTGCCAGCAGTTCACAGGTGAACACTGAAGCTTTCTTT.

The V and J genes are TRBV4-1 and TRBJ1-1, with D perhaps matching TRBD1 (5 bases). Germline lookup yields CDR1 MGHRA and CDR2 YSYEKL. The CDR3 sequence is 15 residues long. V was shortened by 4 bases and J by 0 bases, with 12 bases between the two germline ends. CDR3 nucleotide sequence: TGCGCCAGCAGCCGGGGGGGGAGGATGAACACTGAAGCTTTCTTT. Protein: CASSRGGRMNTEAFF.

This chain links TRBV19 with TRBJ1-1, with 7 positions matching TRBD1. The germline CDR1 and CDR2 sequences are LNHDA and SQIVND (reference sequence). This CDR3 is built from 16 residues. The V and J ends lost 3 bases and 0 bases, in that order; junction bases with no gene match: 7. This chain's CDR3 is CASSIPTGQVNTEAFF. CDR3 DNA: TGTGCCAGTAGTATTCCTACAGGACAGGTGAACACTGAAGCTTTCTTT.

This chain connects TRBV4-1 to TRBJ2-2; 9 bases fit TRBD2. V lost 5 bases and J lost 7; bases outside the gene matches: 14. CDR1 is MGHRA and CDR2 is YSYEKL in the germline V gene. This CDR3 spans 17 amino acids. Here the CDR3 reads CASSKQMAGGGGGELFF. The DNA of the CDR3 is TGCGCCAGCAGCAAACAAATGGCGGGAGGGGGGGGCGGGGAGCTGTTTTTT.

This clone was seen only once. Here the CDR3 reads CASTRRRDRAHEQYF. The CDR3 region has the DNA TGCGCCAGCACTCGTCGCCGGGACAGGGCTCACGAGCAGTACTTC. The rearrangement uses TRBV23-1 and TRBJ2-7, with 9 positions matching TRBD1. TRBV23-1 is an ORF for which the function is uncertain. The CDR3 consists of 15 residues. V shed 7 bases, J shed 5 bases, and the junction held 12 bases outside the gene matches.

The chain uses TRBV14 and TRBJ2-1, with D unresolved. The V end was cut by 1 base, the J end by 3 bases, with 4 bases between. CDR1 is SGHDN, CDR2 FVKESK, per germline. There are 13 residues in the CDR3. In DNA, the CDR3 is TGTGCCAGCAGCCAAGGGCTCTACAATGAGCAGTTCTTC. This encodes CASSQGLYNEQFF.

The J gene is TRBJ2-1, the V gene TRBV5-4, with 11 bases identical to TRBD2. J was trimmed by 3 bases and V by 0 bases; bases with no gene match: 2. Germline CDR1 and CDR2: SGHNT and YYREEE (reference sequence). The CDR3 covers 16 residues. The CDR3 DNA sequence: TGTGCCAGCAGCTTGGGAGGACTAGCGGGCTACAATGAGCAGTTCTTC. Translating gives CASSLGGLAGYNEQFF. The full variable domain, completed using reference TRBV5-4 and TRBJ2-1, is ETGVTQSPTHLIKTRGQQVTLRCSSQSGHNTVSWYQQALGQGPQFIFQYYREEENGRGNFPPRFSGLQFPNYSSELNVNALELDDSALYLCASSLGGLAGYNEQFFGPGTRLTVL.

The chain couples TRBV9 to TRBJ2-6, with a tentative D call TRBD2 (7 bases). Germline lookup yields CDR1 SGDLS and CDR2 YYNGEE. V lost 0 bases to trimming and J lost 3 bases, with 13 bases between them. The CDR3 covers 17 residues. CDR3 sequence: CASSVEGGGSGANVLTF. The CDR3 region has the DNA TGTGCCAGCAGCGTAGAAGGGGGAGGGAGTGGGGCCAACGTCCTGACTTTC.

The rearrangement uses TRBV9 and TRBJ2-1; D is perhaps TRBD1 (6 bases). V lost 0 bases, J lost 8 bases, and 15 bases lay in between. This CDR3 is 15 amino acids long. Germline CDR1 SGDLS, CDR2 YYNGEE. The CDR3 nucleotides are TGTGCCAGCAGCGTAGATCAGGCCCACAGGGATGAGCAGTTCTTC. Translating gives CASSVDQAHRDEQFF.

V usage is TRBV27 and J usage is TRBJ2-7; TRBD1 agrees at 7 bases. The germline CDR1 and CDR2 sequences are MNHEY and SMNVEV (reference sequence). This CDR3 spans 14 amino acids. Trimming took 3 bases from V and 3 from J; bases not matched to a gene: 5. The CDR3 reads CASSLGQRYYEQYF. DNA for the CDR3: TGTGCCAGCAGTTTGGGACAGCGTTACTACGAGCAGTACTTC.

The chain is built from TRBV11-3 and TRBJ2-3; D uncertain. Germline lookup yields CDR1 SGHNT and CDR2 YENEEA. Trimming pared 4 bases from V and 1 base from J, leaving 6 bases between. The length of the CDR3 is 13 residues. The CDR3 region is CASSSTRTDTQYF. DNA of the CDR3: TGTGCCAGCAGCTCCACACGCACAGATACGCAGTATTTT.

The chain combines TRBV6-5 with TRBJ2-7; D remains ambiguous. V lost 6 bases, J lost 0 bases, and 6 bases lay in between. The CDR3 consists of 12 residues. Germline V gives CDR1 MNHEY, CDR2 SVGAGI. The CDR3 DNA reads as TGTGCCAGCAGGGGCAGCTCCTACGAGCAGTACTTC. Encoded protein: CASRGSSYEQYF.

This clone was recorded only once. CDR3 in amino acids: CASRDRGSGELFF. In DNA form, the CDR3 reads TGTGCCAGCCGGGACAGGGGGAGCGGGGAGCTGTTTTTT. The chain recombines TRBV28 with TRBJ2-2, with 11 bases matching TRBD1. The CDR3 sequence is 13 residues long. Looked up from germline, CDR1 is MDHEN and CDR2 is SYDVKM. The ends lost 8 bases at V and 7 bases at J; junction bases unmatched: 3. Full variable domain (outside the CDR3, taken from reference TRBV28 and TRBJ2-2): DVKVTQSSRYLVKRTGEKVFLECVQDMDHENMFWYRQDPGLGLRLIYFSYDVKMKEKGDIPEGYSVSREKKERFSLILESASTNQTSMYLCASRDRGSGELFFGEGSRLTVL.

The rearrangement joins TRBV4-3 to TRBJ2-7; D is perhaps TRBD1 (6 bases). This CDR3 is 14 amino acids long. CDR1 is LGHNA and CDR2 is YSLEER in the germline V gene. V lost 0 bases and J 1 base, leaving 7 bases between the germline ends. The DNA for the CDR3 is TGCGCCAGCAGCCAAGACAGGGGTTCCTACGAGCAGTACTTC. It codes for CASSQDRGSYEQYF.

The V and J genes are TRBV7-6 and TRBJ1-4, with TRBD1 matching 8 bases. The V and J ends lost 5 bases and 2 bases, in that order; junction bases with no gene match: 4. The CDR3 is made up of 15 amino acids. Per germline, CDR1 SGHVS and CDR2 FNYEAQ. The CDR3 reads CASSPWTGTNEKLFF. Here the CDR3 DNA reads TGTGCCAGCAGCCCTTGGACAGGGACTAATGAAAAACTGTTTTTT.

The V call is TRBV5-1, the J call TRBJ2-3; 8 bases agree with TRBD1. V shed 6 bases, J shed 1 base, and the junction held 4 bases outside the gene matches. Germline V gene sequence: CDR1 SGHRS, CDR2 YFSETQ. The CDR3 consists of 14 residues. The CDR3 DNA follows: TGCGCCAGCACCAGGGGACAGGGCACAGATACGCAGTATTTT. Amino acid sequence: CASTRGQGTDTQYF.

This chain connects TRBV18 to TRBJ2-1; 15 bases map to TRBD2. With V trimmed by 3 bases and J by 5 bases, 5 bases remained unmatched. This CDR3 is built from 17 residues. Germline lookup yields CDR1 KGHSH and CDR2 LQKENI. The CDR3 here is CASSPIGTSGRHNEQFF. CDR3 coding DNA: TGTGCCAGCTCACCGATCGGGACTAGCGGGAGGCACAATGAGCAGTTCTTC.

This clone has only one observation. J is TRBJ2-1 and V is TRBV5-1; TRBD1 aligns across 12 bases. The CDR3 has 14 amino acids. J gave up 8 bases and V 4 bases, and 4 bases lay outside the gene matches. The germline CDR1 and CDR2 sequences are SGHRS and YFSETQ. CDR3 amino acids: CASSKGTGGDEQFF. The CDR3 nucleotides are TGCGCCAGCAGCAAAGGGACAGGGGGCGATGAGCAGTTCTTC.

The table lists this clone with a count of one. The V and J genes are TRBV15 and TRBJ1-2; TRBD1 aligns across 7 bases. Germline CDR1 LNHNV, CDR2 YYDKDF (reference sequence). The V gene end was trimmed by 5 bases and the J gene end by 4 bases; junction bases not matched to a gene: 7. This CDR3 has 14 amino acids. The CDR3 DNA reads TGTGCCACCAGCGGAGCGACAGGGAGCTATGGCTACACCTTC. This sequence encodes CATSGATGSYGYTF.

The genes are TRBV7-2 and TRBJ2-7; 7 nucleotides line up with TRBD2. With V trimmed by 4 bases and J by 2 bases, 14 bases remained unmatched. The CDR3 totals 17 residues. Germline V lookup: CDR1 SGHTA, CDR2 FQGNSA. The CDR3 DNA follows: TGTGCCAGCAGCTATATCCACACCCCCGGGACTACCTACGAGCAGTACTTC. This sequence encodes CASSYIHTPGTTYEQYF.

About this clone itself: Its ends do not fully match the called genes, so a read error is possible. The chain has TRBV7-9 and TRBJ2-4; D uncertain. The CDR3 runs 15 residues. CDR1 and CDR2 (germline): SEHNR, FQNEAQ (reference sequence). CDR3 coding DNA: TGTTCCAGCAGCTTCGCAGGCCTAACCAAAAACATTCAGTACTTC. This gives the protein CSSSFAGLTKNIQYF. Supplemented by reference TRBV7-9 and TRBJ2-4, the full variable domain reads DTGVSQNPRHKITKRGQNVTFRCDPISEHNRLYWYRQTLGQGPEFLTYFQNEAQLEKSRLLSDRFSAERPKGSFSTLEIQRTEQGDSAMYLCSSSFAGLTKNIQYFGAGTRLSVL.